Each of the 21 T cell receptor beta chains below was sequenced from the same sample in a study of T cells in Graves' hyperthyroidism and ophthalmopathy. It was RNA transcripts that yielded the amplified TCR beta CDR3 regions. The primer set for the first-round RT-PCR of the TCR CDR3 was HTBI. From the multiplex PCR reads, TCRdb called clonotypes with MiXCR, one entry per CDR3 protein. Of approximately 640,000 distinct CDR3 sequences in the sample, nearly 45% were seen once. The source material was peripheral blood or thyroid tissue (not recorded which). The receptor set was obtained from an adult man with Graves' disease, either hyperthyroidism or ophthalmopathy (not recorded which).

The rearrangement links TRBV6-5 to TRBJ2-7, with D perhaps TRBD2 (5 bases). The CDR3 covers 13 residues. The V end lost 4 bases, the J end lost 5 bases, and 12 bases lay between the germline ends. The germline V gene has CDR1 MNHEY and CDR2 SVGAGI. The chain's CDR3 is CASSLPGLHEQYF. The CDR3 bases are TGTGCCAGCAGTTTGCCGGGGTTGCACGAGCAGTACTTC.

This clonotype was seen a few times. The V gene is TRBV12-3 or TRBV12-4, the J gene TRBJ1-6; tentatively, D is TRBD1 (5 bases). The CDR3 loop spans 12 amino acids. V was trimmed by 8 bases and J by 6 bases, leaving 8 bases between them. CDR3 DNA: TGTGCCAGCTGCAGGGTTAATTCACCCCTCCACTTT. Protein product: CASCRVNSPLHF.

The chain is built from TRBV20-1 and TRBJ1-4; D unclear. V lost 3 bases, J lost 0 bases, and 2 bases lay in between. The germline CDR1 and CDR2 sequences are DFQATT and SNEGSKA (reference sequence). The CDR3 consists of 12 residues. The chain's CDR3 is CSARTTNEKLFF. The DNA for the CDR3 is TGCAGTGCTAGGACAACTAATGAAAAACTGTTTTTT.

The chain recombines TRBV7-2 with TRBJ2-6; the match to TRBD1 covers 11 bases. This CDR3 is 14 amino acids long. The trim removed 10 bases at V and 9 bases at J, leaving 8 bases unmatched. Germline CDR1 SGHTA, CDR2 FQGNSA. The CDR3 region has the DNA TGTGCCACCAGGACAGGGGGCTTTGGCAACGTCCTGACTTTC. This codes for CATRTGGFGNVLTF.

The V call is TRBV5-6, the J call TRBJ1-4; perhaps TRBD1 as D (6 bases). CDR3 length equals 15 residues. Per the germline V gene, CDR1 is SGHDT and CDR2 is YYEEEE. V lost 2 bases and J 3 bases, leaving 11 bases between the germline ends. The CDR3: CASSFQGRANEKLFF. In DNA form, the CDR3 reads TGTGCCAGCAGCTTCCAGGGGAGAGCTAATGAAAAACTGTTTTTT.

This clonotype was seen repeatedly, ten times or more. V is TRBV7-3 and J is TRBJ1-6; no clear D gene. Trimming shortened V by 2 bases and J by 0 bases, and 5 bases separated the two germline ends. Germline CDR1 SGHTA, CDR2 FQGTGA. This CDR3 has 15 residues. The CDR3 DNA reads TGTGCCAGCAGCTTACATAGCTCCTATAATTCACCCCTCCACTTT. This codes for CASSLHSSYNSPLHF.

CDR3 in amino acids: CSVEEAQGNTIYF. The CDR3 DNA reads as TGCAGCGTTGAAGAGGCCCAGGGAAACACCATATATTTT. The V gene is TRBV29-1, the J gene TRBJ1-3; no clear D gene. Germline V CDR1 and CDR2: SQVTM, ANQGSEA. The CDR3 is made up of 13 amino acids. The V end lost 0 bases, the J end lost 4 bases, and 7 bases lay between the germline ends.

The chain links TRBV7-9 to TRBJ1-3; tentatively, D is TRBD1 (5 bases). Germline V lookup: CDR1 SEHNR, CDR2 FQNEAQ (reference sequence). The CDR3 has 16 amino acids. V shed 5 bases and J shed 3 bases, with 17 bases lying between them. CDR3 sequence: CASSPGRGSGGNTIYF. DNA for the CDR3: TGTGCCAGCAGCCCAGGGCGGGGTTCGGGTGGAAACACCATATATTTT. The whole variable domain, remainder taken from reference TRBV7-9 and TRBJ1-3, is DTGVSQNPRHKITKRGQNVTFRCDPISEHNRLYWYRQTLGQGPEFLTYFQNEAQLEKSRLLSDRFSAERPKGSFSTLEIQRTEQGDSAMYLCASSPGRGSGGNTIYFGEGSWLTVV.

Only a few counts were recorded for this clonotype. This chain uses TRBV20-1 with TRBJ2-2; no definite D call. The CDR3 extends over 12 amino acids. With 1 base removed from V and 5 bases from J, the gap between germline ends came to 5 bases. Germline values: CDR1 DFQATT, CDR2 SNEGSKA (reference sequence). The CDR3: CSARGDTGELFF. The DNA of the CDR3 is TGCAGTGCTAGAGGGGATACCGGGGAGCTGTTTTTT.

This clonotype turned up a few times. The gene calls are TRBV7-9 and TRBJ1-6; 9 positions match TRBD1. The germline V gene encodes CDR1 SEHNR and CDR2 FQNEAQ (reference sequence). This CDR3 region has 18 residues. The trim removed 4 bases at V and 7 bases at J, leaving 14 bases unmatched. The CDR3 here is CASSSHDLQGAVNSPLHF. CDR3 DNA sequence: TGTGCCAGCAGCTCGCACGACCTACAGGGGGCTGTGAATTCACCCCTCCACTTT. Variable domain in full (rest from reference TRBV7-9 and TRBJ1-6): DTGVSQNPRHKITKRGQNVTFRCDPISEHNRLYWYRQTLGQGPEFLTYFQNEAQLEKSRLLSDRFSAERPKGSFSTLEIQRTEQGDSAMYLCASSSHDLQGAVNSPLHFGNGTRLTVT.

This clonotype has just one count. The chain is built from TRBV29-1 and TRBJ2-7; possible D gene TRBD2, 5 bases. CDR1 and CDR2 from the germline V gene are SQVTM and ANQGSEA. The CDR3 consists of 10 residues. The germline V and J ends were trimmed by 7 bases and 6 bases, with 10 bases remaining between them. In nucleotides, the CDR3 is TGCAGCGGAGGACTGGGCGAGCAGTACTTC. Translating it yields CSGGLGEQYF.

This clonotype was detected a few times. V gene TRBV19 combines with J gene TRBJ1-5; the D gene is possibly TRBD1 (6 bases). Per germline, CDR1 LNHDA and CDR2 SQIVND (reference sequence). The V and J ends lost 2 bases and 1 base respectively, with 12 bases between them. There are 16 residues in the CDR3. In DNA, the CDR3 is TGTGCCAGTAGTATAAACAGGGTATCGAGCAATCAGCCCCAGCATTTT. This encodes CASSINRVSSNQPQHF.

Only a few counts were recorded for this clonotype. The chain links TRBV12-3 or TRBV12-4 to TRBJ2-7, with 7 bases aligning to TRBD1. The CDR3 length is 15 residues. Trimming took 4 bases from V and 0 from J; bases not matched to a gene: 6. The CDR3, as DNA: TGTGCCAGCAGTTCCGGGACAGAGATCTCCTACGAGCAGTACTTC. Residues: CASSSGTEISYEQYF.

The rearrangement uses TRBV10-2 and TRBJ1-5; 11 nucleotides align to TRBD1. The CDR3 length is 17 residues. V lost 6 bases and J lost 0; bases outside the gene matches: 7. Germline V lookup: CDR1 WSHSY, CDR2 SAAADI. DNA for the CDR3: TGCGCCAGCAGCCCCCGGACAGGGGGCTATAGCAATCAGCCCCAGCATTTT. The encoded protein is CASSPRTGGYSNQPQHF.

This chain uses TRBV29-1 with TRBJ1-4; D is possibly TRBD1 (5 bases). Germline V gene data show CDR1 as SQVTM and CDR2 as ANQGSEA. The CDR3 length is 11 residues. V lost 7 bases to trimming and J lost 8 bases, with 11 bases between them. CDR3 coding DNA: TGCAGCGGAGGACACAGCGAAAAACTGTTTTTT. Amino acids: CSGGHSEKLFF.

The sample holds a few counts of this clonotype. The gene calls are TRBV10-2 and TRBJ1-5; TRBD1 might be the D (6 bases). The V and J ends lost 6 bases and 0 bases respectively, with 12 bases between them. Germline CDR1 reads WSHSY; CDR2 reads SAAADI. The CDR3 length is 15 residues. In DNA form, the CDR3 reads TGCGCCAGCAGAGGAGGGGGTGATAGCAATCAGCCCCAGCATTTT. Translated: CASRGGGDSNQPQHF.

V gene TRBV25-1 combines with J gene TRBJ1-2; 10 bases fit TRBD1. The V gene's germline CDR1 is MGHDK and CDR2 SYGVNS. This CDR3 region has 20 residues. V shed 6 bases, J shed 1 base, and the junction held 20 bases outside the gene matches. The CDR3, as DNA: TGTGCCAGCAGCCAAGCCATGATCCGGGACAGGGGTCTTTATAACTATGGCTACACCTTC. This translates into CASSQAMIRDRGLYNYGYTF.

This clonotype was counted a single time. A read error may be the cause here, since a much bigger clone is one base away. The CDR3 reads CSVWDNSYEQYF. The CDR3 DNA reads as TGCAGCGTCTGGGACAACTCCTACGAGCAGTACTTC. This rearrangement joins TRBV29-1 to TRBJ2-7, with a tentative D call TRBD1 (6 bases). The germline gives CDR1 SQVTM, CDR2 ANQGSEA. Trimming stripped 6 bases from V and 0 bases from J, with 9 bases between. This CDR3 comprises 12 residues.

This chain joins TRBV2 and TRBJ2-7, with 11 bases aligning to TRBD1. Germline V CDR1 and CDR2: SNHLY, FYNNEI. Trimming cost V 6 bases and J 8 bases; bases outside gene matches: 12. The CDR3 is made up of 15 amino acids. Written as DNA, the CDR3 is TGTGCCAGCAGGCGCTCCGGACAGGGGGCGCATAAGCAGTACTTC. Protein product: CASRRSGQGAHKQYF.

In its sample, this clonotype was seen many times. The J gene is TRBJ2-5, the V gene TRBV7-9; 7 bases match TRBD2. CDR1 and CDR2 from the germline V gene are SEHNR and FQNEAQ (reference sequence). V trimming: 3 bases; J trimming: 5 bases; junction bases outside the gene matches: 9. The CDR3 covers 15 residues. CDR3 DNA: TGTGCCAGCAGCTTGGGCCTAGCGGAGCCGGAGACCCAGTACTTC. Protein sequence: CASSLGLAEPETQYF.

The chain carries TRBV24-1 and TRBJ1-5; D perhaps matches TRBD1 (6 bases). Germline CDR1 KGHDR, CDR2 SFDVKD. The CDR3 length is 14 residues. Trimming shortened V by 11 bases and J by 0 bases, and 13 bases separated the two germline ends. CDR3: CASLQGISNQPQHF. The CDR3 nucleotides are TGTGCCAGCCTCCAGGGGATTAGCAATCAGCCCCAGCATTTT.